This T cell receptor (beta chain) came from a study of T cell changes during pregnancy in multiple sclerosis. This clone was observed a few times. This CDR3 region has 13 residues. The germline V and J ends were trimmed by 0 bases and 8 bases, with 11 bases remaining between them. The V gene's germline CDR1 is SGHTS and CDR2 YDEGEE. The assay was immunoSEQ multiplex PCR, and TCRdb's table has in-frame clones only and misses some. The sample shows about 100,000 clones, about 92% of them seen only once. This specimen consisted of peripheral blood, obtained in the first trimester of pregnancy. This clonotype originated in a female donor with multiple sclerosis, enrolled in a pregnancy study. This chain uses TRBV5-8 with TRBJ1-1; D not certain. CDR3 sequence: CASSLAGGWEAFF. For the CDR3, the DNA is TGTGCCAGCAGCTTGGCCGGAGGGTGGGAAGCTTTCTTT.